These T cell receptor beta chains were read from a single sample in a study of early T cells in non-severe SARS-CoV-2 infection. TCRdb re-derived calls from the 5' RACE reads in MiXCR, one entry per CDR3 protein. The sample consists of about 110,000 distinct CDR3 sequences, roughly an eighth of them appearing once. The sample comprised whole blood. These receptors all come from an adult who was a healthcare worker with PCR-confirmed SARS-CoV-2 infection or an uninfected control (not recorded which). The CDR3 runs from the conserved cysteine through the conserved F or W.

v_call	cdr3_aa
TRBV7-6	CASSLGLAGGSTGELFF
TRBV29-1	CSVAEGLAYGQETQYF
TRBV19	CATTPGTGFREKLFF
TRBV10-3	CATGVEDTQYF
TRBV28	CASSYRVPYGYTF
TRBV13	CASSPPPGNTIYF
TRBV29-1	CSVTSGTDTQYF
TRBV20-1	CSARDRVTGELFF
TRBV4-2	CASSQDSRGLAGDYEQYF
TRBV29-1	CSAAPNTEAFF
TRBV27	CASSLLAGGGTDTQYF
TRBV27	CASSHRDGLETQYF
TRBV30	CAGVRGYGYTF
TRBV6-6	CASSQTLAEPNSPLHF
TRBV7-9	CASSYRLDQETQYF
TRBV27	CASSLLGNRLTGANVLTF
TRBV6-1	CASSKHPSPTAVKDSGNTIYF
TRBV20-1	CSAGRGVRTEAFF
TRBV28	CASSYDRDQETQYF
TRBV29-1	CSVEDRLAGVLRFF
TRBV21-1	CASSKSGSPWDGELFF
TRBV10-1	CASSAVTRPDTQYF
TRBV30	CAWSGTPNTEAFF
TRBV29-1	CSVENRATEAFF
TRBV20-1	CSASPQGGGNYGYTF
TRBV5-4	CASSLSGRTGQYYGYTF
TRBV6-6	CASIDRGATNEKLFF
TRBV11-3	CASSPRREGATEAFF
TRBV24-1	CATSHRENIQYF
TRBV18	CASSRQGTTYNEQFF
TRBV20-1	CSAGRGGTEAFF
TRBV6-1	CASSEDETYSNQPQHF
TRBV20-1	CSALFVGNNEQFF
TRBV6-2/TRBV6-3	CASSYSASGHTQYF
TRBV6-4	CASSDGVLGTTEAFF
TRBV6-5	CASSYSVGNSPLHF
TRBV11-2	CVSRKGGDTQYF
TRBV3-1	CASSQRGGMAQYF
TRBV29-1	CSVERLQETQYF
TRBV5-1	CASSFAGGVEVETQYF
TRBV7-3	CASSTAVGVGELFF
TRBV20-1	CSASTSSYNEQFF
TRBV3-1	CASRRMQGTYNEQFF
TRBV7-9	CASDAGTSYNEQFF
TRBV10-3	CAISGRTGANTEAFF
TRBV12-2	CASLLPAGLSYNEQFF
TRBV20-1	CSASRSRGRLNEQFF
TRBV29-1	CSVGEEETQYF
TRBV12-3/TRBV12-4	CASSLGNHYGYTF
TRBV5-1	CASSLGGVDSEQFF
TRBV11-1	CASSTTSGSRVETQYF
TRBV20-1	CSAHPEGGRRNNEQFF
TRBV5-1	CASSVRVNTEAFF
TRBV5-8	CASSWGTTGANEKLFF
TRBV11-2	CASSEIDRDQETQYF
TRBV7-9	CASSPGTSGHNEQFF
TRBV5-1	CASSQRTGLNTEAFF
TRBV3-1	CASSQTPDNRNEQFF
TRBV28	CASRADRDSNSPLHF